This T cell receptor (beta chain) originates from a study of T cells in Graves' hyperthyroidism and ophthalmopathy. Amplified TCR beta CDR3 regions came from RNA transcripts. When the TCR CDR3 underwent first-round RT-PCR, the HTBI primer set was used. Each CDR3 protein gets one entry after TCRdb re-called the multiplex PCR reads with MiXCR. The repertoire holds around 430,000 distinct CDR3 sequences, with under 15% as singletons. In regard to this clonotype: The antigen is not known.

Study-wide findings and caveats: Among thyroid clonotypes expanded above 0.001, most also appeared in blood. For ophthalmopathy, model prediction preceded onset by a median approximately 6 months.

Every diagnosis used clinical symptoms, serum thyroxine and TRAb, thyroid ultrasound and orbital computed tomography. CDR3 length equals 17 residues. J lost 3 bases, V lost 0 bases, and 6 bases had no gene match. Germline-derived CDR1 and CDR2 are SGHDN and FVKESK. The TCR originated in a woman aged 30 to 39 with Graves' hyperthyroidism. The chain couples TRBV14 to TRBJ2-3; 10 bases match TRBD2. The sample was blood. Here the CDR3 reads CASSQERTSGMTDTQYF. The CDR3 region has the DNA TGTGCCAGCAGCCAAGAGCGTACTAGCGGGATGACAGATACGCAGTATTTT. Full variable domain (rest looked up from reference TRBV14 and TRBJ2-3): EAGVTQFPSHSVIEKGQTVTLRCDPISGHDNLYWYRRVMGKEIKFLLHFVKESKQDESGMPNNRFLAERTGGTYSTLKVQPAELEDSGVYFCASSQERTSGMTDTQYFGPGTRLTVL.